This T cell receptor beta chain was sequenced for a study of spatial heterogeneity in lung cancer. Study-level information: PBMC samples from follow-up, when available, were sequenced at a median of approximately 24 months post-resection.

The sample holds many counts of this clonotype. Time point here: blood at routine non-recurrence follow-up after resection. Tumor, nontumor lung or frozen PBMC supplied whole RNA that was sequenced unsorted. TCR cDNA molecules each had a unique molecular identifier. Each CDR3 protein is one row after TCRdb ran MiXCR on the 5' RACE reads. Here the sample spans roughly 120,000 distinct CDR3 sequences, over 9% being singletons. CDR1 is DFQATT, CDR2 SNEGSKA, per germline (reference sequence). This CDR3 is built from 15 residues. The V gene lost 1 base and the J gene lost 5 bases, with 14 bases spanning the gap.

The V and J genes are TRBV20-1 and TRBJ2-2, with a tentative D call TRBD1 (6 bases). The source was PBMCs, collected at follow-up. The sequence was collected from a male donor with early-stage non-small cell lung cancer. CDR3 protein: CSARGAGTTTGELFF. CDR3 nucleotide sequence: TGCAGTGCTAGAGGGGCCGGGACAACTACCGGGGAGCTGTTTTTT.